What follows are 18 T cell receptor beta chains derived from one specimen sequenced in a study of blood T cell repertoires in COVID-19. TCRdb's table, derived via immunoSEQ multiplex PCR, lists solely in-frame clones and lacks some. Of about 80,000 clones in the sample, 82% were seen once. The sequencing input was peripheral blood. These receptors were collected from a man at least 80 years old with acute or convalescent COVID-19.

This clone occurred once. The chain carries TRBV12-3 or TRBV12-4 and TRBJ2-1; TRBD1 agrees at 7 bases. This CDR3 has 13 residues. After removal of 4 bases from V and 5 bases from J, the junction contained 2 bases not matched to a gene. The CDR3 reads CASSYTGDNEQFF. CDR3 coding DNA: TGTGCCAGCAGTTATACAGGGGACAATGAGCAGTTCTTC.

This clone was detected only a few times. J is TRBJ2-7 and V is TRBV9; a possible D gene is TRBD1 (6 bases). The CDR3 is 15 amino acids. Germline CDR1 and CDR2: SGDLS and YYNGEE. V was cut by 0 bases and J by 2 bases, with 12 bases left in between. DNA for the CDR3: TGTGCCAGCAGCGTAGGGTTAGACAGGACCTACGAGCAGTACTTC. Translation gives CASSVGLDRTYEQYF. Full variable domain (rest looked up from reference TRBV9 and TRBJ2-7): DSGVTQTPKHLITATGQRVTLRCSPRSGDLSVYWYQQSLDQGLQFLIQYYNGEERAKGNILERFSAQQFPDLHSELNLSSLELGDSALYFCASSVGLDRTYEQYFGPGTRLTVT.

This rearrangement joins TRBV25-1 to TRBJ1-3; TRBD1 matches 10 bases. The ends lost 3 bases at V and 3 bases at J; junction bases unmatched: 8. Germline V CDR1 and CDR2: MGHDK, SYGVNS. The CDR3 extends over 17 amino acids. This chain's CDR3 is CASSDYRDRGSGNTIYF. The CDR3 DNA is TGTGCCAGCAGTGACTACCGGGACAGGGGTAGTGGAAACACCATATATTTT.

The V call is TRBV5-4, the J call TRBJ1-2; 7 positions agree with TRBD1. The J segment lost 0 bases and the V segment lost 2 bases, leaving 1 base of the junction unmatched. Germline assignment: CDR1 SGHNT and CDR2 YYREEE (reference sequence). The CDR3 sequence is 14 residues long. CDR3 sequence reads: CASSLQGPNYGYTF. The CDR3, as DNA: TGTGCCAGCAGCTTACAGGGGCCTAACTATGGCTACACCTTC.

The chain has TRBV11-2 and TRBJ1-3; D possibly corresponds to TRBD1 (5 bases). The germline gives CDR1 SGHAT, CDR2 FQNNGV. Trimming shortened V by 5 bases and J by 0 bases, and 14 bases separated the two germline ends. The CDR3 has 16 residues. Here the CDR3 DNA reads TGTGCCAGCAGCCTCGTCAGGGCTGGCTCTGGAAACACCATATATTTT. Translation: CASSLVRAGSGNTIYF.

This clone showed up just once. The J gene is TRBJ1-4, the V gene TRBV19, with TRBD1 as a possible D gene (5 bases). Germline loops: CDR1 LNHDA, CDR2 SQIVND (reference sequence). V was cut by 3 bases and J by 5 bases, with 7 bases left in between. CDR3 size: 13 residues. CDR3 residues: CASSMGGNEKLFF. For the CDR3, the DNA is TGTGCCAGTAGTATGGGGGGGAATGAAAAACTGTTTTTT.

V gene TRBV4-2 combines with J gene TRBJ2-3; D unresolved. From germline, CDR1 is LGHNA and CDR2 YNFKEQ. V lost 0 bases, J lost 1 base, and 11 bases lay in between. The CDR3 length is 16 residues. The CDR3 coding sequence is TGTGCCAGCAGCCAAGAGGTTGGGCGTGGCACAGATACGCAGTATTTT. Translated, it gives CASSQEVGRGTDTQYF.

The chain recombines TRBV4-2 with TRBJ1-3, with TRBD1 identical over 7 bases. CDR3 length equals 17 residues. The V and J ends lost 1 base and 0 bases, in that order; junction bases with no gene match: 6. CDR1 is LGHNA and CDR2 is YNFKEQ in the germline V gene. Here the CDR3 DNA reads TGTGCCAGCAGCCAAGCCGGACAGGTTTTCTCTGGAAACACCATATATTTT. Its translation is CASSQAGQVFSGNTIYF.

The chain uses TRBV19 and TRBJ1-2; 10 nucleotides agree with TRBD1. The V and J ends lost 5 bases and 8 bases, in that order; junction bases with no gene match: 14. CDR1 is LNHDA and CDR2 is SQIVND in the germline V gene (reference sequence). The CDR3 runs to 16 residues. CDR3 amino acids: CASSPGTGDPPRGYTF. In DNA form, the CDR3 reads TGTGCCAGTAGTCCCGGGACAGGGGACCCTCCTAGGGGCTACACCTTC.

In its sample, this clone was seen once. The genes are TRBV3-1 (or the pseudogene TRBV3-2) and TRBJ2-1, with D tentatively TRBD2 (5 bases). V lost 6 bases, J lost 6 bases, and 9 bases lay in between. CDR1 and CDR2 (germline): LGHDT, YNNKEL (reference sequence). CDR3 length equals 12 residues. The CDR3 sequence: CASSPSRNEQFF. Written as DNA, the CDR3 is TGTGCCAGCAGTCCTAGCCGCAATGAGCAGTTCTTC.

The V gene is TRBV15, the J gene TRBJ2-7; 7 nucleotides agree with TRBD1. After removal of 5 bases from V and 4 bases from J, the junction contained 5 bases not matched to a gene. The CDR3 covers 13 residues. CDR1 LNHNV and CDR2 YYDKDF come from the germline V gene (reference sequence). The CDR3 nucleotides are TGTGCCACCAGCGGGGAACAGGGGTACGAGCAGTACTTC. Protein: CATSGEQGYEQYF.

The chain is built from TRBV4-1 and TRBJ1-2; D is uncertain. Per germline, CDR1 MGHRA and CDR2 YSYEKL. V was trimmed by 1 base and J by 4 bases, leaving 16 bases between them. The CDR3 is 16 amino acids. The CDR3 here is CASSQVVTGGPYGYTF. CDR3 DNA: TGCGCCAGCAGCCAAGTCGTTACCGGAGGGCCCTATGGCTACACCTTC.

The chain uses TRBV7-9 and TRBJ1-2; D not resolved. Looked up from germline, CDR1 is SEHNR and CDR2 is FQNEAQ (reference sequence). The V end lost 2 bases, the J end lost 5 bases, and 12 bases lay between the germline ends. The CDR3 is 14 residues long. CDR3 protein: CASSLLKKAYGYTF. CDR3 DNA: TGTGCCAGCAGCTTATTAAAAAAAGCTTATGGCTACACCTTC.

The genes are TRBV4-2 and TRBJ2-7; TRBD1 is a possible D gene (6 bases). Looked up from germline, CDR1 is LGHNA and CDR2 is YNFKEQ. Trimming stripped 0 bases from V and 3 bases from J, with 18 bases between. The CDR3 extends over 17 amino acids. CDR3 protein: CASSQDSQGGLSYEQYF. The DNA of the CDR3 is TGTGCCAGCAGCCAAGATTCTCAAGGGGGTTTAAGCTACGAGCAGTACTTC.

The rearrangement uses TRBV19 and TRBJ2-2, with 7 bases aligning to TRBD1. Germline V CDR1 and CDR2: LNHDA, SQIVND (reference sequence). The junction had 4 bases not matched to a gene; V was cut back by 3 bases and J by 3 bases. There are 15 residues in the CDR3. CDR3 sequence reads: CASSILDRDTGELFF. In nucleotides, the CDR3 is TGTGCCAGTAGTATCCTTGACAGGGACACCGGGGAGCTGTTTTTT.

For this clone: Other DNA sequences in the same sample also yield this CDR3. CDR3 region: CASSLTGRGALQETQYF. In DNA, the CDR3 is TGTGCCAGCAGCTTAACAGGCCGCGGGGCACTCCAAGAGACCCAGTACTTC. The chain recombines TRBV7-3 with TRBJ2-5; perhaps TRBD2 as D (6 bases). Trimming left V 0 bases short and J 1 base short, with 15 bases between. The CDR3 has 17 residues. Germline CDR1 and CDR2: SGHTA and FQGTGA.

This chain uses TRBV9 with TRBJ1-1; D perhaps matches TRBD1 (5 bases). The CDR3 is 15 residues long. V dropped 3 bases and J dropped 2 bases, with 14 bases sitting between them. Germline CDR1 reads SGDLS; CDR2 reads YYNGEE. Here the CDR3 reads CASSATDNPNTEAFF. DNA for the CDR3: TGTGCCAGCAGCGCCACGGACAATCCAAACACTGAAGCTTTCTTT.

The chain recombines TRBV7-8 with TRBJ2-7; TRBD1 matches 9 bases. CDR3 length equals 12 residues. The V gene end was trimmed by 8 bases and the J gene end by 7 bases; junction bases not matched to a gene: 6. CDR1 SGHVS and CDR2 FQNEAQ come from the germline V gene. CDR3 in DNA: TGTGCCAGCTGGGACAGGGTGAGGGAGCAGTACTTC. Residues: CASWDRVREQYF.